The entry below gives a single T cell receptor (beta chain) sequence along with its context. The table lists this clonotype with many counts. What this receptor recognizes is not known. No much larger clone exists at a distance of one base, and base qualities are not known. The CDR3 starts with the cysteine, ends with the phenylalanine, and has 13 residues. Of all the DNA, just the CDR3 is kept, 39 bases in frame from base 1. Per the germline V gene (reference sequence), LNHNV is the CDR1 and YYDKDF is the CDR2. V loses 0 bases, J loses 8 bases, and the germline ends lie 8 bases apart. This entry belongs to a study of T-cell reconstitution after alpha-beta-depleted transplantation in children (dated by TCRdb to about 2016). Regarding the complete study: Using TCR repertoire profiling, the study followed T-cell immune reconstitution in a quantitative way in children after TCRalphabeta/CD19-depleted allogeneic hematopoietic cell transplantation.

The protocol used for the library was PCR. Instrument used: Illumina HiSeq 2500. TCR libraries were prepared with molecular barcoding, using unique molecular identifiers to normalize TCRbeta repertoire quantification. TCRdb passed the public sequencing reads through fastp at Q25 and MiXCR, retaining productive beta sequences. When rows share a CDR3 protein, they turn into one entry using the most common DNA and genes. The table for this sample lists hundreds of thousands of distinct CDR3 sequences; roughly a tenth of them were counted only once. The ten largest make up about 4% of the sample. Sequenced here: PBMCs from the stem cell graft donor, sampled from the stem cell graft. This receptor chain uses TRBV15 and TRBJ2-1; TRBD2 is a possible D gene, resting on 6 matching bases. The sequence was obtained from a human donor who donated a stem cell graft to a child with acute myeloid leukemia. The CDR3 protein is CATSRDPGDEQFF. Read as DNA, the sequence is TGTGCCACCAGCAGAGATCCGGGAGATGAGCAGTTCTTC.